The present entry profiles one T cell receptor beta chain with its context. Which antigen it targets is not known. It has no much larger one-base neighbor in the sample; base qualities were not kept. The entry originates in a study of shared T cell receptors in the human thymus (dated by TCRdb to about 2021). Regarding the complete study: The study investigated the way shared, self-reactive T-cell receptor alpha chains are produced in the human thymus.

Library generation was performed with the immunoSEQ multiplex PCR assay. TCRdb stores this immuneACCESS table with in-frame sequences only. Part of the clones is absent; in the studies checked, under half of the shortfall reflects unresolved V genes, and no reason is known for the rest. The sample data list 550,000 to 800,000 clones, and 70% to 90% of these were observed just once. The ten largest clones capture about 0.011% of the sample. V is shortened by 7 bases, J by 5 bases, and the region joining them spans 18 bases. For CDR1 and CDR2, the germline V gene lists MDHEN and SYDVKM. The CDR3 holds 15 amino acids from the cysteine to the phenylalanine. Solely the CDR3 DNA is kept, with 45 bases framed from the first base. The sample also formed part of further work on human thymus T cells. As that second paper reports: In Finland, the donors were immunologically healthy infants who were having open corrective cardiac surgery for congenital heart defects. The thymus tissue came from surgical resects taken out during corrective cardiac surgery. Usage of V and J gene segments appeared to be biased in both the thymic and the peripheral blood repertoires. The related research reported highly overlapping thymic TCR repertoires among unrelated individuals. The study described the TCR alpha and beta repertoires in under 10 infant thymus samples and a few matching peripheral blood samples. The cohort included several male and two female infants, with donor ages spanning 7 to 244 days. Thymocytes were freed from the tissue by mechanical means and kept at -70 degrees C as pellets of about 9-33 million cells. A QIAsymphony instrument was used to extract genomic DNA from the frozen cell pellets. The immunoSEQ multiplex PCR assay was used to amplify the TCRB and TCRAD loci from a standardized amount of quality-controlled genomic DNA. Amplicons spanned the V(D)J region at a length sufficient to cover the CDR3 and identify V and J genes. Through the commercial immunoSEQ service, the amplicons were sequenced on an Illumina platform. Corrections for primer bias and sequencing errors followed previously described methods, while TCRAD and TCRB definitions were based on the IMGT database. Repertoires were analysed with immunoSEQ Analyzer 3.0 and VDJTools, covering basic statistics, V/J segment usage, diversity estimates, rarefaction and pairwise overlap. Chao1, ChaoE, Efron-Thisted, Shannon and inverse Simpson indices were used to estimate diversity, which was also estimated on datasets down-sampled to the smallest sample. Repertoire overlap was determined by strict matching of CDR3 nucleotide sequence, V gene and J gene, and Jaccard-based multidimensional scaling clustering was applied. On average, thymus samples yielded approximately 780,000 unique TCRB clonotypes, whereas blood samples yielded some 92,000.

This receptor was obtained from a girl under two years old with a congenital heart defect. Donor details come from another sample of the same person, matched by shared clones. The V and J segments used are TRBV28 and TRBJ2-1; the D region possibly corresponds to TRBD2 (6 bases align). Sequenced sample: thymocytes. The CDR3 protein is CASIESAGFHNEQFF. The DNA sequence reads TGTGCCAGCATAGAATCGGCGGGGTTTCACAATGAGCAGTTCTTC. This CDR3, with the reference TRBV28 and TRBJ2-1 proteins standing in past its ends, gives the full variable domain DVKVTQSSRYLVKRTGEKVFLECVQDMDHENMFWYRQDPGLGLRLIYFSYDVKMKEKGDIPEGYSVSREKKERFSLILESASTNQTSMYLCASIESAGFHNEQFFGPGTRLTVL.